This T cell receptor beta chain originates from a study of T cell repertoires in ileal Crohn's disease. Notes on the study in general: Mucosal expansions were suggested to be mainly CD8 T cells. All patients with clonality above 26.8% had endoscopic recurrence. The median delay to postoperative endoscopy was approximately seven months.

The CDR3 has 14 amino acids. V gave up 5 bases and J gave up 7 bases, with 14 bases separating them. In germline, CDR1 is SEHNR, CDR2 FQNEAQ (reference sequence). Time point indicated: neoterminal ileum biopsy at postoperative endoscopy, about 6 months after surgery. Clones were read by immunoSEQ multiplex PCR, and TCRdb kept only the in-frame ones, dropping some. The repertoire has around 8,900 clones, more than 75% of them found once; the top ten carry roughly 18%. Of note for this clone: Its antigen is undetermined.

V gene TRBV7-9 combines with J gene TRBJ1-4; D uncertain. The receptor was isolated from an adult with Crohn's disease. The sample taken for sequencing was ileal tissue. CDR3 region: CASSLGAGGEKLFF. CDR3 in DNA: TGTGCCAGCAGCCTAGGTGCAGGAGGTGAAAAACTGTTTTTT.